This entry lists 18 T cell receptor beta chains sequenced from one sample in a study of CD8+ T cells in alopecia areata. The treatment is: oral pan-JAK inhibitor, 5-10 mg twice daily. After isolation, RNA underwent reverse transcription to generate cDNA as the sequencing template. The table came from immunoSEQ multiplex PCR; TCRdb's copy has only in-frame clones and leaves some out. Altogether approximately 280,000 clones are present, roughly 64% being singletons, with the ten largest covering under 2%. The input for sequencing was CD4+ T cells sorted from blood, taken at week 24, from a patient treated with tofacitinib. The receptors were sampled from a human donor with alopecia areata.

This clone has more than one count but fewer than ten. The chain joins TRBV27 to TRBJ2-1; 11 positions match TRBD2. Germline V gene sequence: CDR1 MNHEY, CDR2 SMNVEV (reference sequence). V dropped 4 bases and J dropped 4; count of bases not matched to a gene: 12. CDR3 size: 18 residues. In DNA, the CDR3 is TGTGCCAGCAGTTACCTAGCGGGGGGCCGTTCCTTTTACAATGAGCAGTTCTTC. Encoded protein: CASSYLAGGRSFYNEQFF.

This sequence joins TRBV9 and TRBJ1-1; TRBD1 is a possible D gene (5 bases). V was shortened by 4 bases and J by 1 base, with 11 bases between the two germline ends. Germline V gene sequence: CDR1 SGDLS, CDR2 YYNGEE. This CDR3 has 14 residues. CDR3 nucleotides: TGTGCCAGCAGCCGACAGAACACGAACACTGAAGCTTTCTTT. Residues: CASSRQNTNTEAFF.

The chain employs TRBV5-1 and TRBJ2-5, with 10 bases fitting TRBD2. The V segment lost 5 bases and the J segment 1 base; nucleotides outside the gene matches: 2. CDR1 SGHRS and CDR2 YFSETQ come from the germline V gene. This CDR3 is built from 14 residues. CDR3: CASRPSGGQETQYF. CDR3 sequence (DNA): TGCGCCAGCAGGCCTAGCGGGGGCCAAGAGACCCAGTACTTC.

V and J are TRBV30 and TRBJ2-7; TRBD1 agrees at 9 bases. The ends lost 7 bases at V and 2 bases at J; junction bases unmatched: 6. The germline CDR1 and CDR2 sequences are GTSNPN and SVGIG (reference sequence). CDR3 size: 13 residues. In DNA, the CDR3 is TGTGCCTATGCCGGGACAGGGCCCTACGAGCAGTACTTC. Amino acid sequence: CAYAGTGPYEQYF. Full variable domain (rest looked up from reference TRBV30 and TRBJ2-7): SQTIHQWPATLVQPVGSPLSLECTVEGTSNPNLYWYRQAAGRGLQLLFYSVGIGQISSEVPQNLSASRPQDRQFILSSKKLLLSDSGFYLCAYAGTGPYEQYFGPGTRLTVT.

The chain combines TRBV9 with TRBJ2-5, with 12 bases aligning to TRBD2. Trimming took 3 bases from V and 5 from J; bases not matched to a gene: 5. This CDR3 spans 15 amino acids. In germline, CDR1 is SGDLS, CDR2 YYNGEE. CDR3 sequence reads: CASSASGGEWETQYF. The CDR3 DNA is TGTGCCAGCAGCGCTAGCGGGGGGGAGTGGGAGACCCAGTACTTC.

V and J are TRBV4-1 and TRBJ2-7, with D maybe TRBD2 (6 bases). Germline CDR1 is MGHRA and CDR2 is YSYEKL. The CDR3 has 15 amino acids. Trimming pared 4 bases from V and 2 bases from J, leaving 15 bases between. The DNA of the CDR3 is TGCGCCAGCAGCCCCCGGCTGGGGGGTGCCTACGAGCAGTACTTC. As protein: CASSPRLGGAYEQYF.

This clone appeared a few times. Other nucleotide sequences in the sample specify the same CDR3. The V call is TRBV7-2, the J call TRBJ2-3; tentatively, D is TRBD1 or TRBD2 (5 bases each). The CDR3 is made up of 14 amino acids. CDR1 is SGHTA and CDR2 is FQGNSA in the germline V gene. The ends were cut back, 3 bases at V and 3 bases at J, with 10 bases in the middle. The CDR3, as DNA: TGTGCCAGCAGCTTGGGATGGGGGACAGATACGCAGTATTTT. It codes for CASSLGWGTDTQYF.

The V and J genes are TRBV6-1 and TRBJ2-5; D gene unclear. The CDR3 is made up of 13 amino acids. The ends were cut back, 7 bases at V and 4 bases at J, with 13 bases in the middle. Germline CDR1 reads MNHNS; CDR2 reads SASEGT. The CDR3 DNA is TGTGCCAGCACATGGGCAGTAGGAGAGACCCAGTACTTC. Protein product: CASTWAVGETQYF.

The J gene is TRBJ2-2, the V gene TRBV30, with TRBD1 matching over 7 bases. Germline CDR1 reads GTSNPN; CDR2 reads SVGIG (reference sequence). The CDR3 extends over 17 amino acids. The J segment lost 4 bases and the V segment lost 2 bases, leaving 13 bases of the junction unmatched. The CDR3 is CAWSQSPVTGPTGELFF. CDR3 sequence (DNA): TGTGCCTGGAGTCAGTCCCCCGTGACAGGGCCCACCGGGGAGCTGTTTTTT.

This clone was seen a handful of times. One end of the junction does not line up with germline, which may come from a read error. The gene calls are TRBV29-1 and TRBJ1-1, with 10 bases identical to TRBD1. Germline CDR1 and CDR2: SQVTM and ANQGSEA. The CDR3 totals 12 residues. The CDR3 reads CSAETGGADPTF. DNA for the CDR3: TGCAGCGCAGAGACAGGGGGCGCAGATCCGACCTTT.

V gene TRBV4-1 combines with J gene TRBJ2-3, with 8 bases matching TRBD1. This CDR3 is 13 amino acids long. V trimming: 3 bases; J trimming: 7 bases; junction bases outside the gene matches: 3. Germline CDR1 and CDR2: MGHRA and YSYEKL. In DNA form, the CDR3 reads TGCGCCAGCAGCCAGCAGGGGGCGAATACGCAGTATTTT. Residues: CASSQQGANTQYF.

This clone was counted between two and nine times. The J gene is TRBJ1-1, the V gene TRBV9, with 9 bases fitting TRBD1. Per the germline V gene, CDR1 is SGDLS and CDR2 is YYNGEE. Losses at the gene ends were 2 bases for V and 1 base for J; bases not matched to a gene: 0. The CDR3 runs to 14 residues. The CDR3 bases are TGTGCCAGCAGCGTGGACAGGGGGAACACTGAAGCTTTCTTT. Amino acid sequence: CASSVDRGNTEAFF.

This rearrangement joins TRBV9 to TRBJ1-4; the D is unclear. This CDR3 region has 17 residues. V was cut by 2 bases and J by 3 bases, with 17 bases left in between. Germline assignment: CDR1 SGDLS and CDR2 YYNGEE. For the CDR3, the DNA is TGTGCCAGCAGCGTTGAACCCTTCGGGGTTGCTAATGAAAAACTGTTTTTT. Encoded protein: CASSVEPFGVANEKLFF.

The genes are TRBV27 and TRBJ2-3; a weak D match, TRBD1 (6 bases). Germline CDR1 is MNHEY and CDR2 is SMNVEV (reference sequence). Trimming took off 5 bases at V and 1 base at J, with 19 bases between the two ends. The CDR3 is made up of 17 amino acids. CDR3 protein: CASSPRSGTLGTDTQYF. DNA of the CDR3: TGTGCCAGCAGTCCCCGATCCGGGACACTAGGCACAGATACGCAGTATTTT.

This clone was seen only once. V and J are TRBV6-1 and TRBJ2-2; a weak D match, TRBD1 (5 bases). Germline-derived CDR1 and CDR2 are MNHNS and SASEGT. The germline V and J ends were trimmed by 5 bases and 5 bases, with 6 bases remaining between them. The CDR3 extends over 12 amino acids. CDR3 loop: CASSRQTGELFF. The DNA for the CDR3 is TGTGCCAGCAGTAGACAGACCGGGGAGCTGTTTTTT.

The rearrangement links TRBV5-1 to TRBJ1-2; D gene uncertain. Germline V gene lookup returns CDR1 SGHRS and CDR2 YFSETQ. The length of the CDR3 is 11 residues. V was trimmed by 4 bases and J by 8 bases, leaving 9 bases between them. CDR3 sequence: CASSRDGGYTF. As DNA, the CDR3 is TGCGCCAGCAGCCGGGATGGGGGCTACACCTTC.

This clone appeared a few times. This sequence joins TRBV28 and TRBJ1-3; 7 bases fit TRBD1. The germline V gene encodes CDR1 MDHEN and CDR2 SYDVKM. The CDR3 length is 15 residues. The junction had 12 bases not matched to a gene; V was cut back by 5 bases and J by 8 bases. CDR3 protein: CASSTGTAVADTIYF. In DNA form, the CDR3 reads TGTGCCAGCAGTACCGGGACAGCGGTCGCCGACACCATATATTTT.

V is TRBV30 and J is TRBJ1-6, with D perhaps matching TRBD1 (5 bases). The CDR3 covers 16 residues. Germline V lookup: CDR1 GTSNPN, CDR2 SVGIG (reference sequence). V dropped 3 bases and J dropped 7 bases, with 19 bases sitting between them. CDR3 sequence reads: CAWRGPWGRWNSPLHF. CDR3 nucleotides: TGTGCCTGGAGGGGGCCCTGGGGCCGCTGGAATTCACCCCTCCACTTT.